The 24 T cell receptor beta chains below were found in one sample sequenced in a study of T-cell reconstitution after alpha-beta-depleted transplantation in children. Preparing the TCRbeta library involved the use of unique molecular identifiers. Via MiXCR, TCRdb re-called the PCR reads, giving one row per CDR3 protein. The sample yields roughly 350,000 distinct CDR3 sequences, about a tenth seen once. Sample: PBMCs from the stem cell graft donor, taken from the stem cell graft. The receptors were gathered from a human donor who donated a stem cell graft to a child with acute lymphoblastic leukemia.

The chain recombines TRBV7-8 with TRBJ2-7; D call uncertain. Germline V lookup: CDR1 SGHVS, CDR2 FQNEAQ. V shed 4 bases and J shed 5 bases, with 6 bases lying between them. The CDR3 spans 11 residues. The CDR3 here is CASSSIDEQYF. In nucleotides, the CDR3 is TGTGCCAGCAGCTCCATTGACGAGCAGTACTTC.

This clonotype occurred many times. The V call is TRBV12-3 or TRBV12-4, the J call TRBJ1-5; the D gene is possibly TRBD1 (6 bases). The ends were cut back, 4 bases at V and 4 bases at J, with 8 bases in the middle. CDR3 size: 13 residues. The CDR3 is CASSWTANQPQHF. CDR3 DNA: TGTGCCAGCAGTTGGACAGCAAATCAGCCCCAGCATTTT.

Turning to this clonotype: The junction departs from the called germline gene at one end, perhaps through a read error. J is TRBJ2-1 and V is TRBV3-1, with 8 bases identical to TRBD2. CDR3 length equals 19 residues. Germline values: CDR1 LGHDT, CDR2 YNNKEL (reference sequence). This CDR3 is CTSSFLLTSGKGSYNEQFF. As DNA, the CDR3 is TGTACCAGCAGTTTCCTTCTTACTAGCGGAAAAGGCTCCTACAATGAGCAGTTCTTC.

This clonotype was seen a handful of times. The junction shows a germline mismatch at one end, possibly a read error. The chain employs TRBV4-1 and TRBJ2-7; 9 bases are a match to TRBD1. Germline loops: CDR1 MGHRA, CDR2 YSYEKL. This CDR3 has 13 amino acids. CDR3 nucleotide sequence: TGCGCCAGCAGCCAAGTAGAAAGGACAGGGGTGGACTTC. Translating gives CASSQVERTGVDF.

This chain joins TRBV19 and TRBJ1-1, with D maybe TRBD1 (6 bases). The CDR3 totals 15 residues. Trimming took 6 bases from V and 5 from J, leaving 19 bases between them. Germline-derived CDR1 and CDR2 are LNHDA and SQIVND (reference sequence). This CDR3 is CASRPTGGGRTEAFF. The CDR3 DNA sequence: TGTGCCAGTAGACCAACCGGAGGGGGGAGGACTGAAGCTTTCTTT.

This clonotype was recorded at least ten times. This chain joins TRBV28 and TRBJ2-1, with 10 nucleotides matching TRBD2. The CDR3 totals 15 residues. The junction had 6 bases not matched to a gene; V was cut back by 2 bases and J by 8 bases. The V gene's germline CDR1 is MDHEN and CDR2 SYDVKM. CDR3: CASSLNLAGDDEQFF. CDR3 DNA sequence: TGTGCCAGCAGTTTAAACCTAGCGGGAGACGATGAGCAGTTCTTC.

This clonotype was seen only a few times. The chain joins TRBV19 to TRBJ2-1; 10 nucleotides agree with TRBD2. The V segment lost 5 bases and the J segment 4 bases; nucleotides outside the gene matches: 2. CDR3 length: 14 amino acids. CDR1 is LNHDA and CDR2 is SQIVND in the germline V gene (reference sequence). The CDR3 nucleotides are TGTGCCAGTAGTGATAGCGGGAGGTACAATGAGCAGTTCTTC. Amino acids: CASSDSGRYNEQFF.

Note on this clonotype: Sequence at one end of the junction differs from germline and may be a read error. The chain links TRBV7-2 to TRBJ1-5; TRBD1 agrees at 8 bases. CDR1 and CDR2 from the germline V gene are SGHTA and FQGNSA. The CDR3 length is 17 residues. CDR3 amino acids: CAISFRTGWYDNQPQHF. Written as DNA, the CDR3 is TGTGCCATCAGCTTCCGGACAGGGTGGTATGACAATCAGCCCCAGCATTTT.

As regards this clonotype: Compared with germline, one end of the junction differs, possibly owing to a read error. CDR3 protein: CATSPGDSAGELFF. DNA for the CDR3: TGTGCCACCAGCCCCGGGGACTCGGCCGGGGAGCTGTTTTTT. The genes are TRBV7-2 and TRBJ2-2, with D perhaps TRBD2 (6 bases). Looked up from germline, CDR1 is SGHTA and CDR2 is FQGNSA. The length of the CDR3 is 14 residues.

In DNA form, the CDR3 reads TGCGCCAGCAGCTTGTACCGGGACGCCTCCTACGAGCAGTACTTC. Amino acid sequence: CASSLYRDASYEQYF. The chain has TRBV5-1 and TRBJ2-7; D tentatively reads TRBD1 or TRBD2 (5 bases each). Trimming left V 1 base short and J 0 bases short, with 11 bases between. In germline, CDR1 is SGHRS, CDR2 YFSETQ. The CDR3 is made up of 15 amino acids.

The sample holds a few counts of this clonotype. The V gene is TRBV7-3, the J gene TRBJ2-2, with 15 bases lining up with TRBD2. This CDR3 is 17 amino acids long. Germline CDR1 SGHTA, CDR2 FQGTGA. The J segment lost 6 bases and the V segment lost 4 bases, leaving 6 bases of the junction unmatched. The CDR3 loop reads CASSSRTSGRAAGELFF. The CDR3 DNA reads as TGTGCCAGCAGCTCCCGGACTAGCGGGAGGGCCGCCGGGGAGCTGTTTTTT.

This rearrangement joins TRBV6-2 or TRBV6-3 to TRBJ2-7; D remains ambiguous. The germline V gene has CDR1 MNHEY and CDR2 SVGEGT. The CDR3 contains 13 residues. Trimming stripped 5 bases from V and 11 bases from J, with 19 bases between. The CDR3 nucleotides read TGTGCCAGCAGTCCATCGTTTCGAATCGAAGAGTACTTC. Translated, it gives CASSPSFRIEEYF.

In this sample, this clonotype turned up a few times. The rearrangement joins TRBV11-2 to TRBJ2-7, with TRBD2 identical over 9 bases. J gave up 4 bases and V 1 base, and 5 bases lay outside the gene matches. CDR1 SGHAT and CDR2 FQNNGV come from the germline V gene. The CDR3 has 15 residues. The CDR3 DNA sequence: TGTGCCAGCAGCTTAGTGGCGGGAGGGGGGTACGAGCAGTACTTC. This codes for CASSLVAGGGYEQYF.

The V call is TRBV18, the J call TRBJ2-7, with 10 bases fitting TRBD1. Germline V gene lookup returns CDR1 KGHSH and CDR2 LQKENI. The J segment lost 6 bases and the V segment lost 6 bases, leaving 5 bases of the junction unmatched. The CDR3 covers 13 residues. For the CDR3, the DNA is TGTGCCAGCTCGTCCCGGGACAGGGGCGAGCAGTACTTC. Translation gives CASSSRDRGEQYF.

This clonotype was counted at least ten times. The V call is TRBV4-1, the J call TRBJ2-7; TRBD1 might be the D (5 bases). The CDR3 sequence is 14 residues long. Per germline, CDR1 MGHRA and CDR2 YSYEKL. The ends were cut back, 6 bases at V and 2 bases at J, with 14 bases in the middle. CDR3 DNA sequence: TGCGCCAGCAGGAATCCAGGGTCTGCCTACGAGCAGTACTTC. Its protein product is CASRNPGSAYEQYF.

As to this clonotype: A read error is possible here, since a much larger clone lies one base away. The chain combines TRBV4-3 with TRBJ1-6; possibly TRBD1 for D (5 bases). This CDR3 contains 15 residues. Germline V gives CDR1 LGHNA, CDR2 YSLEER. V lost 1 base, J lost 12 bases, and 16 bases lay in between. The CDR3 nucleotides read TGCGCCAGCAGCCAAGTCGTCTCGAAGGGGTTACCCCTCCACTTT. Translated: CASSQVVSKGLPLHF.

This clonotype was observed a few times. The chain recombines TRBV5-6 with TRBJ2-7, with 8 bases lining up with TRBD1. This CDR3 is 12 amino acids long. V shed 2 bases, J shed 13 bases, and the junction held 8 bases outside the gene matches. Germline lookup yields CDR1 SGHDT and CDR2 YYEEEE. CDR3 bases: TGTGCCAGCAGCTTACCGGGACAGGCCCATTACTTC. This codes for CASSLPGQAHYF.

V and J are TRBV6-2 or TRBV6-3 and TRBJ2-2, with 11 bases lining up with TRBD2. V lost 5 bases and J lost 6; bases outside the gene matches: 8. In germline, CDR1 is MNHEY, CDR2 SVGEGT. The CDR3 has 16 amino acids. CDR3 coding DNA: TGTGCCAGCAGTGATATTAGCGGGAGGGAAGCCGGGGAGCTGTTTTTT. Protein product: CASSDISGREAGELFF.

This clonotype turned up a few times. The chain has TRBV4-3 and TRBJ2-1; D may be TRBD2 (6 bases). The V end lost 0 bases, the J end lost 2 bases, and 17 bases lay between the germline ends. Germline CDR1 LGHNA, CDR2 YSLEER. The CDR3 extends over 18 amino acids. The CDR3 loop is CASSQDWSSAMPYNEQFF. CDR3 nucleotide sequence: TGCGCCAGCAGCCAAGATTGGTCTAGCGCGATGCCCTACAATGAGCAGTTCTTC.

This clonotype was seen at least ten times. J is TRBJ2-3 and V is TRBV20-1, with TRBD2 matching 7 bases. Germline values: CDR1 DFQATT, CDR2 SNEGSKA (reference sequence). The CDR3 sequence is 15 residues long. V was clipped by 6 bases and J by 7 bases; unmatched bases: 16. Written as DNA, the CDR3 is TGCAGTGCCGACCAAACTAGCGACTTTGAAAATACGCAGTATTTT. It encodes CSADQTSDFENTQYF.

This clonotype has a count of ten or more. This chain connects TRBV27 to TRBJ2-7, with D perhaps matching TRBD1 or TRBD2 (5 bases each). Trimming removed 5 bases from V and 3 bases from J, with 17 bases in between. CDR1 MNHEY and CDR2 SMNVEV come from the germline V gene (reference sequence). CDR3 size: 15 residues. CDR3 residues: CASSTEPGRHYEQYF. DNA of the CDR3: TGTGCCAGCAGTACCGAACCGGGACGTCACTACGAGCAGTACTTC.

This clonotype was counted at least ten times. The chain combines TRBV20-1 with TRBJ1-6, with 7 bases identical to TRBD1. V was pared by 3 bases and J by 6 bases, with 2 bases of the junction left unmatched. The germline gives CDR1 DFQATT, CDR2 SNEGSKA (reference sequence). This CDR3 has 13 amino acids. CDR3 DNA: TGCAGTGCTAGCACAGGGGTTAATTCACCCCTCCACTTT. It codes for CSASTGVNSPLHF.

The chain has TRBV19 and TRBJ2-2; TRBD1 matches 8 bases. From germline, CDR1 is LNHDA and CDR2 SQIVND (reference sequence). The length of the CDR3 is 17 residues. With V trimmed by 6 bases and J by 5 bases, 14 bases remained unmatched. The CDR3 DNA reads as TGTGCCAGTAGCAGCCCCAGGACAGGGCGGTGGACCGGGGAGCTGTTTTTT. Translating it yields CASSSPRTGRWTGELFF.

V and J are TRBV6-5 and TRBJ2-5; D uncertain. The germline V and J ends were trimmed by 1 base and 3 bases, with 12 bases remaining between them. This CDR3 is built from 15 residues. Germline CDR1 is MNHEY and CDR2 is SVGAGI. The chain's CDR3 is CASSYYGFTEETQYF. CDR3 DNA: TGTGCCAGCAGTTACTACGGGTTTACCGAAGAGACCCAGTACTTC.